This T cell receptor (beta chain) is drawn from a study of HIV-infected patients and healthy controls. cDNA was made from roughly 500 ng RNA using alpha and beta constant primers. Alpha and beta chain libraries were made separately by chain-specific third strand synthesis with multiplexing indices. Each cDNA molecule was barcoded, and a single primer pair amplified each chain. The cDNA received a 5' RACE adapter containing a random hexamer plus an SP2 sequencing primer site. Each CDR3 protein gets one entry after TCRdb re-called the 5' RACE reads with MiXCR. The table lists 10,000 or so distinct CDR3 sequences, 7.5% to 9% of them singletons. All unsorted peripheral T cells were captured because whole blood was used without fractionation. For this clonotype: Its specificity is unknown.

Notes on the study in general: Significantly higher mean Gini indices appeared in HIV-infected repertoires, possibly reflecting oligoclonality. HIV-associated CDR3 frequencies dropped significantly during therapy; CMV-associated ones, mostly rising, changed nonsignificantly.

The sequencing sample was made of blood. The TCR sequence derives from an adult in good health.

CDR3 DNA sequence: TGTGCCAGCAGCTCCCGAGACAGTCAAGAGACCCAGTACTTC. Amino acid sequence: CASSSRDSQETQYF. The chain links TRBV5-7 to TRBJ2-5, with a tentative D call TRBD1 (5 bases). TRBV5-7 is filed as an ORF, its function uncertain. The CDR3 is 14 amino acids. Between the trimmed V and J ends, which lost 3 bases and 2 bases, there was a span of 11 bases.